This T cell receptor beta chain was captured in a study of blood T cell repertoires in COVID-19. Overall study context: Donors in the United States, Italy and Spain gave samples during acute or convalescent COVID-19. The cDNA or gDNA used as material had been derived from T cells, B-cell-depleted T cells, or PBMCs.

Germline lookup yields CDR1 LNHDA and CDR2 SQIVND (reference sequence). The CDR3 length is 16 residues. The J segment lost 2 bases and the V segment lost 6 bases, leaving 12 bases of the junction unmatched. Under the authors' procedure: Amplification of reference gene primers provided the estimated nucleated cell counts. Sequencing used immunoSEQ multiplex PCR; TCRdb keeps in-frame clones, though not all of them. The V and J calls and clone size come from that table; D and trimming were worked out from the DNA. The data show more than 250,000 clones, around 87% seen once. This clone was recorded a few times. Assignments of participants to cohorts depended upon their own reported clinical history.

This receptor was obtained from a woman aged 25 to 39 who had recovered from COVID-19. The chain links TRBV19 to TRBJ1-2, with 7 bases lining up with TRBD1. The source material was PBMCs or T cells enriched from blood (not recorded which). CDR3 DNA sequence: TGTGCCAGTAGCAGGGACAGAGAGACAACCAACTATGGCTACACCTTC. Translation: CASSRDRETTNYGYTF.